The next 29 T cell receptor beta chains were all read from a single sample in a study of T cell repertoires in aging, cancer and after chemotherapy (dated 2019 in TCRdb). TCRdb records Illumina MiSeq as the sequencer. Rearranged TRB sequences spanning V, D and J segments were amplified in a multiplex touch-down PCR with a mixed TRB-A/B primer pool. TCRdb ran its own pipeline on the public reads, namely fastp trimming at Q25 and MiXCR clone calling, and kept in-frame beta chains. Rows with a matching CDR3 protein are joined into one entry that keeps the most common DNA and genes. In all, the sample holds under 7,500 distinct CDR3 sequences, and 40% of those were seen once. The ten largest clones represent around 14% of the sample. Genomic DNA extracted from peripheral blood, rather than sorted cells or RNA, was used as the source for amplification of TCR beta rearrangements. Sequenced material: blood. The receptors were sampled from a human donor in good health.

The CDR3 loop is CASSLAGGAAYEQYF. The CDR3 DNA sequence: TGTGCCAGCAGCTTAGCAGGGGGGGCGGCTTACGAGCAGTACTTC. The rearrangement links TRBV7-6 to TRBJ2-7; TRBD2 might be the D (7 bases). The CDR3 has 15 amino acids. The germline V gene encodes CDR1 SGHVS and CDR2 FNYEAQ. V shed 0 bases and J shed 4 bases, with 13 bases lying between them.

This clonotype turned up a few times. V and J are TRBV7-2 and TRBJ2-3; D assignment may be TRBD1 or TRBD2 (5 bases each). V shed 4 bases and J shed 7 bases, with 12 bases lying between them. Germline CDR1 is SGHTA and CDR2 is FQGNSA. The CDR3 has 13 residues. The CDR3 sequence: CASSWLGRYTQYF. The CDR3, as DNA: TGTGCCAGCAGCTGGCTGGGACGATATACGCAGTATTTT.

The genes are TRBV6-5 and TRBJ2-5; tentative D call: TRBD2 (5 bases). Germline V gives CDR1 MNHEY, CDR2 SVGAGI. This CDR3 comprises 13 residues. The V end was cut by 4 bases, the J end by 0 bases, with 6 bases between. The CDR3 spells CASSSDYQETQYF. CDR3 bases: TGTGCCAGCAGTTCGGACTACCAAGAGACCCAGTACTTC.

This clonotype has a handful of counts. The V and J genes are TRBV27 and TRBJ2-3; no reliable D call. The CDR3 totals 15 residues. V was shortened by 2 bases and J by 4 bases, with 13 bases between the two germline ends. Germline CDR1 and CDR2: MNHEY and SMNVEV (reference sequence). DNA of the CDR3: TGTGCCAGCAGTTTAGTGGGCGTAAGACCAGATACGCAGTATTTT. Amino acid sequence: CASSLVGVRPDTQYF.

The chain has TRBV12-3 or TRBV12-4 and TRBJ2-1; 15 nucleotides agree with TRBD2. This CDR3 is 17 amino acids long. The V gene end was trimmed by 6 bases and the J gene end by 7 bases; junction bases not matched to a gene: 10. The CDR3 loop is CASSPGLAGGLLNEQFF. The CDR3 DNA is TGTGCCAGCAGCCCTGGACTAGCGGGGGGGCTGTTGAATGAGCAGTTCTTC.

This rearrangement joins TRBV20-1 to TRBJ2-5, with TRBD1 matching over 11 bases. Germline values: CDR1 DFQATT, CDR2 SNEGSKA (reference sequence). V was clipped by 5 bases and J by 3 bases; unmatched bases: 8. This CDR3 region has 15 residues. The CDR3 sequence: CSAPRRGQGEETQYF. As DNA, the CDR3 is TGCAGTGCTCCAAGGAGGGGACAGGGGGAAGAGACCCAGTACTTC.

The CDR3 nucleotides read TGTGCCAGCAGTGACGGGGATGGTGGGGGCTACACCTTC. As protein: CASSDGDGGGYTF. V gene TRBV6-4 combines with J gene TRBJ1-2; no clear D. Trimming cost V 2 bases and J 8 bases, with 12 bases left between them. Germline-derived CDR1 and CDR2 are MRHNA and SNTAGT. The CDR3 consists of 13 residues.

V and J are TRBV6-1 and TRBJ1-1; D may be TRBD1 (5 bases). Germline CDR1 MNHNS, CDR2 SASEGT. Trimming removed 7 bases from V and 7 bases from J, with 16 bases in between. The CDR3 contains 13 residues. The CDR3 reads CASTRSGAYEAFF. In nucleotides, the CDR3 is TGTGCCAGCACCCGAAGCGGGGCCTATGAAGCTTTCTTT.

The genes are TRBV6-5 and TRBJ2-3; a weak D match, TRBD2 (5 bases). The ends were cut back, 8 bases at V and 7 bases at J, with 19 bases in the middle. The CDR3 sequence is 14 residues long. Germline V CDR1 and CDR2: MNHEY, SVGAGI. In DNA, the CDR3 is TGTGCCAGCTCTGAGGAAACAACGGGAAATACGCAGTATTTT. Protein sequence: CASSEETTGNTQYF.

V gene TRBV11-2 combines with J gene TRBJ1-2, with D possibly TRBD1 on 6 matching bases. The CDR3 length is 18 residues. Germline CDR1 is SGHAT and CDR2 is FQNNGV. V was shortened by 0 bases and J by 4 bases, with 21 bases between the two germline ends. CDR3 bases: TGTGCCAGCAGCTTAGAATCCGGGACATCTGCCCCGTTCTATGGCTACACCTTC. This codes for CASSLESGTSAPFYGYTF. The whole variable domain, remainder taken from reference TRBV11-2 and TRBJ1-2, is EAGVAQSPRYKIIEKRQSVAFWCNPISGHATLYWYQQILGQGPKLLIQFQNNGVVDDSQLPKDRFSAERLKGVDSTLKIQPAKLEDSAVYLCASSLESGTSAPFYGYTFGSGTRLTVV.

The V call is TRBV10-1, the J call TRBJ2-7; 9 bases are a match to TRBD1. With V trimmed by 5 bases and J by 7 bases, 9 bases remained unmatched. The germline CDR1 and CDR2 sequences are WNHNN and SYGVQD (reference sequence). CDR3 length: 14 residues. The CDR3 sequence is CASSSGTGSREQYF. CDR3 bases: TGCGCCAGCAGTTCCGGGACAGGGTCGAGGGAGCAGTACTTC.

The table lists this clonotype with a few counts. This chain connects TRBV7-2 to TRBJ2-5, with 7 bases aligning to TRBD2. Germline V gene data show CDR1 as SGHTA and CDR2 as FQGNSA. CDR3 size: 15 residues. V was clipped by 1 base and J by 5 bases; unmatched bases: 7. In DNA, the CDR3 is TGTGCCAGCAGCTTAGTGGCTGGGGGAGGGGAGACCCAGTACTTC. Its protein product is CASSLVAGGGETQYF.

Comments on this clonotype: This may be a read error, as it is one base from a much larger clone. The V gene is TRBV29-1, the J gene TRBJ1-5; D is possibly TRBD1 (6 bases). The CDR3 sequence is 13 residues long. Germline CDR1 SQVTM, CDR2 ANQGSEA. V gave up 6 bases and J gave up 5 bases, with 14 bases separating them. The CDR3 bases are TGCAGCGTAACAACAGGGCTGTATCAGCCCCAGCATTTT. Translating it yields CSVTTGLYQPQHF.

This clonotype was seen more than once but under ten times. V usage is TRBV6-5 and J usage is TRBJ2-7; 7 bases are shared with TRBD2. J gave up 4 bases and V 2 bases, and 5 bases lay outside the gene matches. Germline V CDR1 and CDR2: MNHEY, SVGAGI. CDR3 length: 14 amino acids. CDR3 nucleotides: TGTGCCAGCAGTTACGTTCAGGGAGGGTACGAGCAGTACTTC. It codes for CASSYVQGGYEQYF.

The gene calls are TRBV29-1 and TRBJ1-5, with 10 bases that match TRBD1. This CDR3 has 15 amino acids. CDR1 and CDR2 (germline): SQVTM, ANQGSEA. The trim removed 2 bases at V and 10 bases at J, leaving 11 bases unmatched. CDR3 nucleotides: TGCAGCGTTGAATTAGACAGGGGGCCTGGAATACCCCAGCATTTT. Translating it yields CSVELDRGPGIPQHF.

The rearrangement joins TRBV6-6 to TRBJ1-6, with D maybe TRBD1 (5 bases). The CDR3 is 16 residues long. Germline V gene sequence: CDR1 MNHNY, CDR2 SVGAGI (reference sequence). V was trimmed by 2 bases and J by 8 bases, leaving 16 bases between them. CDR3 nucleotides: TGTGCCAGCAGTTACCTTACAGGAGTAGGGGATTCACCCCTCCACTTT. This encodes CASSYLTGVGDSPLHF.

CDR3 DNA: TGTGCCAGCAGTTCAGACAGGGGGAACACCGGGGAGCTGTTTTTT. Its protein product is CASSSDRGNTGELFF. The chain has TRBV12-3 or TRBV12-4 and TRBJ2-2; 8 nucleotides match TRBD1. CDR3 length: 15 amino acids. The trim removed 4 bases at V and 1 base at J, leaving 2 bases unmatched.

This rearrangement joins TRBV12-3 or TRBV12-4 to TRBJ1-6; D gene ambiguous. The CDR3 extends over 17 amino acids. Trimming took 4 bases from V and 12 from J, leaving 25 bases between them. In nucleotides, the CDR3 is TGTGCCAGCAGTTCCCATCGGGCGGGGATAAGGACGGGACCCCTCCACTTT. It is translated as CASSSHRAGIRTGPLHF.

For this clonotype: One end of the junction varies from germline; a read error may be responsible. The chain recombines TRBV6-5 with TRBJ2-3; possible D gene TRBD2, 7 bases. Per germline, CDR1 MNHEY and CDR2 SVGAGI. The CDR3 length is 17 residues. The CDR3 here is CASSDSGGGGGTDTQYF. The DNA for the CDR3 is TGTGCCAGCAGTGACTCGGGCGGGGGCGGAGGCACAGATACGCAGTATTTT.

This clonotype was detected once. The V gene is TRBV7-2, the J gene TRBJ1-2; TRBD1 matches 7 bases. The germline V gene encodes CDR1 SGHTA and CDR2 FQGNSA. J gave up 0 bases and V 3 bases, and 4 bases lay outside the gene matches. The CDR3 length is 15 residues. Here the CDR3 DNA reads TGTGCCAGCAGCTTTTCGGGACAGACTAACTATGGCTACACCTTC. Translating it yields CASSFSGQTNYGYTF. The full variable domain, with the rest looked up from reference TRBV7-2 and TRBJ1-2, is GAGVSQSPSNKVTEKGKDVELRCDPISGHTALYWYRQSLGQGLEFLIYFQGNSAPDKSGLPSDRFSAERTGGSVSTLTIQRTQQEDSAVYLCASSFSGQTNYGYTFGSGTRLTVV.

Here the CDR3 reads CASSPRGQRNTGELFF. The CDR3 DNA reads TGTGCCAGCAGCCCAAGGGGACAGCGTAACACCGGGGAGCTGTTTTTT. The chain carries TRBV11-2 and TRBJ2-2, with 7 bases lining up with TRBD1. CDR1 is SGHAT, CDR2 FQNNGV, per germline. This CDR3 has 16 residues. The V segment lost 5 bases and the J segment 2 bases; nucleotides outside the gene matches: 8.

The table lists this clonotype with a few counts. V is TRBV5-1 and J is TRBJ2-7; D ambiguous. CDR1 and CDR2 from the germline V gene are SGHRS and YFSETQ. CDR3 length equals 11 residues. V was shortened by 0 bases and J by 5 bases, with 3 bases between the two germline ends. CDR3 nucleotides: TGCGCCAGCAGCTTGGGACACGAGCAGTACTTC. Its translation: CASSLGHEQYF.

V usage is TRBV12-3 or TRBV12-4 and J usage is TRBJ2-7; possible D gene TRBD2, 7 bases. V lost 7 bases and J lost 4, with 17 bases in between. The CDR3 spans 14 residues. The CDR3 nucleotides are TGTGCCAGCACCATAGGGGGGGCTGGGTACGAGCAGTACTTC. It yields the protein CASTIGGAGYEQYF.

For this clonotype: A single base separates this from a much larger clone, so it may be a read error. V usage is TRBV29-1 and J usage is TRBJ1-2; D not resolved. The V gene's germline CDR1 is SQVTM and CDR2 ANQGSEA. Trimming cost V 3 bases and J 4 bases, with 9 bases left between them. The CDR3 has 12 amino acids. As DNA, the CDR3 is TGCAGCGTTGATGGGGTAGGCTATGGCTACACCTTC. This codes for CSVDGVGYGYTF.

The chain recombines TRBV4-3 with TRBJ1-2, with TRBD1 matching 8 bases. The CDR3 contains 14 residues. Losses at the gene ends were 4 bases for V and 4 bases for J; bases not matched to a gene: 5. CDR1 is LGHNA and CDR2 is YSLEER in the germline V gene. The CDR3 region has the DNA TGCGCCAGCAGCCCCCCGGGACAGGTCTATGGCTACACCTTC. It codes for CASSPPGQVYGYTF.

The gene calls are TRBV19 and TRBJ2-5, with TRBD1 as a possible D gene (5 bases). CDR1 is LNHDA, CDR2 SQIVND, per germline (reference sequence). With 2 bases removed from V and 4 bases from J, the gap between germline ends came to 11 bases. CDR3 length: 14 amino acids. CDR3 sequence (DNA): TGTGCCAGTAGTATACCAGGGATCGGAGAGACCCAGTACTTC. This translates into CASSIPGIGETQYF.

J is TRBJ2-7 and V is TRBV29-1; D is unclear. V was trimmed by 0 bases and J by 2 bases, leaving 8 bases between them. The CDR3 consists of 13 residues. The germline V gene has CDR1 SQVTM and CDR2 ANQGSEA. The CDR3 DNA follows: TGCAGCGTTGAAGATGATGAGACCTACGAGCAGTACTTC. Encoded protein: CSVEDDETYEQYF.

This chain joins TRBV12-3 or TRBV12-4 and TRBJ1-1; 8 nucleotides line up with TRBD1. CDR3 size: 15 residues. J lost 9 bases, V lost 1 base, and 10 bases had no gene match. CDR3 residues: CASSLVSGGLGKAFF. DNA of the CDR3: TGTGCCAGCAGTTTAGTCTCAGGGGGCTTGGGGAAAGCTTTCTTT.

This clonotype occurred a few times. J is TRBJ1-3 and V is TRBV4-2; D is undetermined. V lost 0 bases to trimming and J lost 7 bases, with 10 bases between them. Germline loops: CDR1 LGHNA, CDR2 YNFKEQ. The CDR3 loop spans 14 amino acids. This chain's CDR3 is CASSQEERSNTIYF. The CDR3, as DNA: TGTGCCAGCAGCCAAGAAGAGAGAAGTAACACCATATATTTT.